This TCR beta chain derives from a study of CD8 T cells in Susac syndrome. With random hexamers, about 0.5 to 1 ug RNA was reverse transcribed. From the immunoSEQ multiplex PCR reads, TCRdb called clonotypes with MiXCR, one entry per CDR3 protein. Among around 71,000 distinct CDR3 sequences listed, roughly 93% were seen once. Sequencing of TCR beta drew on CD8+ and CD4+ T cells from blood. This receptor was obtained from a human donor with Susac syndrome. The specimen was CD4+ T cells from PBMCs.

CDR3 sequence (DNA): TGTGCCAGCAGACTCGACAGGATGAACACCGGGGAGCTGTTTTTT. This translates into CASRLDRMNTGELFF. This rearrangement joins TRBV6-5 to TRBJ2-2, with D tentatively TRBD1 (6 bases). Germline CDR1 reads MNHEY; CDR2 reads SVGAGI. Trimming left V 6 bases short and J 1 base short, with 12 bases between. This CDR3 is 15 amino acids long.